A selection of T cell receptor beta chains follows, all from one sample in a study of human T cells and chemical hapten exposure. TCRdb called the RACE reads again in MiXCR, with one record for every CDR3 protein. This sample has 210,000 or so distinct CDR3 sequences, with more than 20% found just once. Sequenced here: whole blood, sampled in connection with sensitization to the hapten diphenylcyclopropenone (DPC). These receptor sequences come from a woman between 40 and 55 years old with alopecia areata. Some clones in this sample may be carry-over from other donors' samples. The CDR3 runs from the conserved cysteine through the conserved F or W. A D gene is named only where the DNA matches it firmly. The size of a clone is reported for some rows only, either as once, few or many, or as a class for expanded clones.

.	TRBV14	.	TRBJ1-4	TGTGCCAGCAGCCGGGCAGCAACTAATGAAAAACTGTTTTTT	CASSRAATNEKLFF
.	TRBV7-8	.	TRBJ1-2	TGTGCCAGCAGCTCGCAAGTTGGCTACACCTTC	CASSSQVGYTF
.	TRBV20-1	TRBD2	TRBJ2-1	TGCAGTGCTAGAGATGAAATAGCGGGGAAGTATGAGCAGTTCTTC	CSARDEIAGKYEQFF
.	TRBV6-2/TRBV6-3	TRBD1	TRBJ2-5	TGTGCCAGCAGTTACTCCCAGGGGACAGCATTGGAGACCCAGTACTTC	CASSYSQGTALETQYF
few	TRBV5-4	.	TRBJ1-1	TGTGCCAGCAGTCAGATCACTGAAGCTTTCTTT	CASSQITEAFF
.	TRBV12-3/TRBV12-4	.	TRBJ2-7	TGTGCCAGCAGTTTCCCCAGGGTTCCTTACGAGCAGTACTTC	CASSFPRVPYEQYF
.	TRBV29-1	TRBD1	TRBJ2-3	TGCAGCGTGGCCTCAGGGACAGCCAGCACAGATACGCAGTATTTT	CSVASGTASTDTQYF
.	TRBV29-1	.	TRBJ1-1	TGCAGCGTTGAAACAGGGAGAAACACTGAAGCTTTCTTT	CSVETGRNTEAFF
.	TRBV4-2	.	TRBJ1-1	TGTGCCAGCAGCCATTACGGCACAGGGAACACTGAAGCTTTCTTT	CASSHYGTGNTEAFF
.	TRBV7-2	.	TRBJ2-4	TGTGCCAGCAGCTTAGATCCCCCCGGTAACATTCAGTACTTC	CASSLDPPGNIQYF
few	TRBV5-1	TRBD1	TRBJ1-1	TGCGCCAGCAGCTTGAGGGACAGCAGGAACACTGAAGCTTTCTTT	CASSLRDSRNTEAFF
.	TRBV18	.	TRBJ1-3	TGTGCCAGCTCACCACAGCAGAACTCTGGAAACACCATATATTTT	CASSPQQNSGNTIYF
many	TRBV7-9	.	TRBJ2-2	TGTGCCAGCAGCTTACAGGGAGACGGGGAGCTGTTTTTT	CASSLQGDGELFF
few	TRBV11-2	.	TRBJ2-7	TGTGCCAGCAGCTTAGATCGGGACGAGCAGTACTTC	CASSLDRDEQYF
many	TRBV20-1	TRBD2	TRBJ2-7	TGCAGTGCTAGAGATCTAACTAGCGGGAGAAAGCAGTACTTC	CSARDLTSGRKQYF
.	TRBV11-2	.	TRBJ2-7	TGTGCCAGCAGCTTAGATCGACTCGAAGGCGAGCAGTACTTC	CASSLDRLEGEQYF
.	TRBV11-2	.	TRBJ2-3	TGTGCCAGCAGCCAGTACACAGATACGCAGTATTTT	CASSQYTDTQYF
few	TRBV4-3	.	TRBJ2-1	TGCGCCAGCAGCCAAGATCCTAGCCCGGGGTATGAGCAGTTCTTC	CASSQDPSPGYEQFF
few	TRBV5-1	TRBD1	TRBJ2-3	TGCGCCAGCAGCTTGGGGGACAGGATGACTGGGGGTACGCAGTATTTT	CASSLGDRMTGGTQYF
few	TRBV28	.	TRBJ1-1	TGTGCCAGCCCGGGGCAGGGAGGCTACAACACTGAAGCTTTCTTT	CASPGQGGYNTEAFF
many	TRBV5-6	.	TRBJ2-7	TGTGCCAGCAGCCCGCCAGGCAGGGTTGTCTACGAGCAGTACTTC	CASSPPGRVVYEQYF
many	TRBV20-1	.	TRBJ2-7	TGCAGTGCTAGGGCCCACGGACAGACTCCCTACGAGCAGTACTTC	CSARAHGQTPYEQYF
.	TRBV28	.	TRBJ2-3	TGTGCCAGCAGTTTAACTCTAGGGGGAGGAACAGATACGCAGTATTTT	CASSLTLGGGTDTQYF
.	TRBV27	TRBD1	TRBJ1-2	TGTGCCAGCAGTTTTGGGACAGCCAACTATGGCTACACCTTC	CASSFGTANYGYTF
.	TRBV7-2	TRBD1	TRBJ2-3	TGTGCCAGCAGCCTCAGACAGGGGGGAAGTGGCACAGATACGCAGTATTTT	CASSLRQGGSGTDTQYF
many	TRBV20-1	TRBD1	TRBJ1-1	TGCAGTGCTAGACAGGGGGACACTGAAGCTTTCTTT	CSARQGDTEAFF
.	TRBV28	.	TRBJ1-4	TGTGCCAGCAGTGCTGACCGAGGTAAACTGTTTTTT	CASSADRGKLFF
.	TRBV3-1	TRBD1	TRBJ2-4	TGTGCCAGCAGCCATAGACAGGGTAAAAACATTCAGTACTTC	CASSHRQGKNIQYF
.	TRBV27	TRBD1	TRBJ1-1	TGTGCCAGCAGTTTCCGGGACAGGGATTCTGAAGCTTTCTTT	CASSFRDRDSEAFF
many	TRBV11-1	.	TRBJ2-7	TGTGCCAGCAGCGACCTCTCCTACGAGCAGTACTTC	CASSDLSYEQYF
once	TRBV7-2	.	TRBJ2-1	TGTGCCAGCATCTTAGGCGGGACCTTCCTAGGGAATGAGCAGTTCTTC	CASILGGTFLGNEQFF
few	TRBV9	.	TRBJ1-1	TGTGCCAGCAGCGTAGGAAGGGGAAGTGAAGCTTTCTTT	CASSVGRGSEAFF
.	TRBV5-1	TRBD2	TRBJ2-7	TGCGCCAGCGGTACTTCTAGCGGCCTACGCTACGAGCAGTACTTC	CASGTSSGLRYEQYF
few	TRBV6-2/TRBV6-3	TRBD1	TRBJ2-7	TGTGCCAGCAACCCAGAGGGACAGGCCGCCTACGAGCAGTACTTC	CASNPEGQAAYEQYF
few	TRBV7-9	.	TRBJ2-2	TGTGCCAGCAGCTCGAGACAGTCCTACACCGGGGAGCTGTTTTTT	CASSSRQSYTGELFF
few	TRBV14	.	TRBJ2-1	TGTGCCAGCAGCGAATACCACAATGAGCAGTTCTTC	CASSEYHNEQFF
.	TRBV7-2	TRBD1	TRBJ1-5	TGTGCCAGCAGCTTAGGGGGACAGGGGATGAATCAGCCCCAGCATTTT	CASSLGGQGMNQPQHF
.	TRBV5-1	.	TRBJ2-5	TGCGCCAGTCCACGACAGTACCAAGAGACCCAGTACTTC	CASPRQYQETQYF
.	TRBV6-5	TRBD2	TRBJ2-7	TGTGCCAGCAGTACTCCGGGACTAGCGGGAGCCGAGCAGTACTTC	CASSTPGLAGAEQYF
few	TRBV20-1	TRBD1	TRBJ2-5	TGCAGCCTAGGGGGCAGTCGGGAGACCCAGTACTTC	CSLGGSRETQYF
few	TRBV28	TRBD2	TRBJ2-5	TGTGCCAGCAGTTTCCTCGCTAGCGGGAGCCAAGAGACCCAGTACTTC	CASSFLASGSQETQYF
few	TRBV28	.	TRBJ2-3	TGTGCAAGCACAGCCCCGGGACCCAGCACAGATACGCAGTATTTT	CASTAPGPSTDTQYF
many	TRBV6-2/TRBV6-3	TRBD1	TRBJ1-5	TGTGCCAGCAGCCCCTCCGGGACAGGCCTTAATCAGCCCCAGCATTTT	CASSPSGTGLNQPQHF
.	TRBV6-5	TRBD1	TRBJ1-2	TGTGCCAGCAGAAAGACAGGGGAGAACTATGGCTACACCTTC	CASRKTGENYGYTF
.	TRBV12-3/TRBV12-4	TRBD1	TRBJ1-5	TGTGCCAGCAGTGAGGACAGGGACGGGTTGGCCCAGCATTTT	CASSEDRDGLAQHF
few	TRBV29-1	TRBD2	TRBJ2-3	TGCAGCGTTTCAAGGGGGGCTAGCGGGAGTTCCTTCGATACGCAGTATTTT	CSVSRGASGSSFDTQYF
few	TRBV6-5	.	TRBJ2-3	TGTGCCAGCAGCCCGAGTCGGGCAGGGGAAGATACGCAGTATTTT	CASSPSRAGEDTQYF
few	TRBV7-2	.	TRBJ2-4	TGTGCCAGCAGCTTAGGTGGCAGCCAAAACATTCAGTACTTC	CASSLGGSQNIQYF
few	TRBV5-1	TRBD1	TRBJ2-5	TGCGCCAGCAGCTTGTACGGGACAGCTGGAGAGACCCAGTACTTC	CASSLYGTAGETQYF
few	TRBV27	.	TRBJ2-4	TGTGCCAGCAGTTTTTCGGCGGTCAAAAACATTCAGTACTTC	CASSFSAVKNIQYF
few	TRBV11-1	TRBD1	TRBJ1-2	TGTGCCAGCAGCCCTAGGACAGGGTGGTATGGCTACACCTTC	CASSPRTGWYGYTF
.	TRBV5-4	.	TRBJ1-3	TGTGCCAGCAGCTTGGACTCTGGCTCTGGAAACACCATATATTTT	CASSLDSGSGNTIYF
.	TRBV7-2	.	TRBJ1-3	TGTGCCAGCAGTCGACGACCCATCTCTGGAAACACCATATATTTT	CASSRRPISGNTIYF
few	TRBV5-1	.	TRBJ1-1	TGCGCCAGCAGCTCACAGGGAGGAAACACTGAAGCTTTCTTT	CASSSQGGNTEAFF